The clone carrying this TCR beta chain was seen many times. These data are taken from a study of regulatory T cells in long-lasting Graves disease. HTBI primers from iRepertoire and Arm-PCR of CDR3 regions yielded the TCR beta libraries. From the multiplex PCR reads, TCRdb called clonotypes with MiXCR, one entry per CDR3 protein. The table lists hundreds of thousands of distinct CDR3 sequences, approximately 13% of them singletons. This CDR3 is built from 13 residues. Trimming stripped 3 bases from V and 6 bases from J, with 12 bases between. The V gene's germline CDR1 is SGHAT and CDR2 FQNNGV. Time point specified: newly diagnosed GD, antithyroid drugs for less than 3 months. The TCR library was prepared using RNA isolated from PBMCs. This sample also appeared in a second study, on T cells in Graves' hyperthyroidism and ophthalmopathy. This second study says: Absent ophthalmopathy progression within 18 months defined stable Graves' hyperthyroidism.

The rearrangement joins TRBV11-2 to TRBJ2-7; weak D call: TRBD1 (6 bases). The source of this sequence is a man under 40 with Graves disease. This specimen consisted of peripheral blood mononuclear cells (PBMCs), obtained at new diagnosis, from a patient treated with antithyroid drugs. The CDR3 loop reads CASSFVDSAEQYF. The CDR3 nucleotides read TGTGCCAGCAGCTTCGTGGACAGTGCCGAGCAGTACTTC.